This record concerns one TCR beta chain sequence. Antigen unknown. The source of the sample is a study of shared clonotypes between healthy human individuals. Overall study findings and caveats: Lower generation probabilities were found for non-shared clonotypes than for those shared by all four donors. It was only blood that was sampled, and tissue repertoires likely differ. Naive CD4 clonotype sharing across a handful of donors was approximately 5%.

The CDR3 runs 14 residues. V gave up 1 base and J gave up 4 bases, with 8 bases separating them. Germline V gene lookup returns CDR1 LNHDA and CDR2 SQIVND (reference sequence). For sorted subsets, 150 to 200 ng DNA per replicate equaled 33,000 or so T cell genomes. Repertoires were generated with immunoSEQ multiplex PCR, while TCRdb's copy carries only in-frame clones and drops some. The top ten clones hold under 0.15% of a sample with about 2 million clones, 85% to 95% of them seen once. The sequence derives from a man in his late teens or twenties in good health. The V call is TRBV19, the J call TRBJ1-3, with D hard to call. Sequenced material: naive CD4+ T cells sorted from blood. As to subset: CD45RA+ positively selected. CDR3 sequence (DNA): TGTGCCAGTAGTATAGGGCCAGCGGGAAACACCATATATTTT. Encoded protein: CASSIGPAGNTIYF.